This record concerns one T cell receptor beta chain sequence. Its antigen is unidentified. This record comes from a study of a mutant IDH1 vaccine in newly diagnosed glioma. In the study overall: Across weeks 1, 3, 5, 7, 11, 15, 19 and 23, patients received a vaccination each time, eight in all. The sex distribution of treated patients was 62.5% male and around 40% female, with a mean age of 40.4 years. Beforehand, treatment had been radiotherapy, temozolomide, or both; the majority received both.

Stated time point: week 5, during vaccination. All doses held 300 ug of mutant IDH1 20-mer peptide, with topical imiquimod. There were new WHO grade 3 or 4 astrocytomas in the donors, and these were IDH1-mutant and ATRX-lost. The CDR3 totals 18 residues. The V gene's germline CDR1 is SGDLS and CDR2 YYNGEE. The V and J ends lost 4 bases and 1 base respectively, with 20 bases between them. This table comes from immunoSEQ multiplex PCR, and its TCRdb copy is limited to in-frame clones, with some not included. Found here are around 50,000 clones, roughly 78% of them singletons; the top ten hold about 5.2%.

V is TRBV9 and J is TRBJ2-2; maybe TRBD1 (5 bases). This specimen consisted of PBMCs, obtained from a glioma patient whose treatment included an IDH1 peptide vaccine. This clonotype was obtained from a man between 50 and 59 years old with glioma. CDR3 sequence reads: CASSPPLLDRRNTGELFF. CDR3 coding DNA: TGTGCCAGCAGCCCCCCCCTCCTCGACAGACGGAACACCGGGGAGCTGTTTTTT.